This T cell receptor (beta chain) was documented in a study of blood T cell repertoires in COVID-19. Study background: Italy, Spain and the United States were the sources of the convalescent and acute COVID-19 samples. In each case, the material was cDNA or gDNA derived from T cells, B-cell-depleted T cells, or PBMCs.

The CDR3 is made up of 15 amino acids. Looked up from germline, CDR1 is MGHDK and CDR2 is SYGVNS. The V and J ends lost 6 bases and 7 bases respectively, with 18 bases between them. In the authors' methods: Reference gene primer amplification gave nucleated cell count estimates. Method: immunoSEQ multiplex PCR; TCRdb's copy keeps in-frame clones and lacks some. V and J calls and clone size come straight from that table; D and trimming were deduced from the DNA. The table shows approximately 220,000 clones, with about four fifths occurring only once. The rearrangement joins TRBV25-1 to TRBJ2-2, with a tentative D call TRBD1 (6 bases). Source material: peripheral blood. This sequence originates from a woman in her forties with active or convalescent COVID-19. CDR3 loop: CASSENVPRGGELFF. CDR3 coding DNA: TGTGCCAGCAGCGAGAATGTCCCCAGGGGCGGGGAGCTGTTTTTT. Full variable domain (missing parts from reference TRBV25-1 and TRBJ2-2): EADIYQTPRYLVIGTGKKITLECSQTMGHDKMYWYQQDPGMELHLIHYSYGVNSTEKGDLSSESTVSRIRTEHFPLTLESARPSHTSQYLCASSENVPRGGELFFGEGSRLTVL.